Here is one TCR beta chain with its context. Sorted-subset replicate PCR reactions were performed with around 200 ng DNA, corresponding to 30,000 to 35,000 T cell genomes. Here immunoSEQ multiplex PCR was the method, and the copy in TCRdb shows in-frame clones only, minus some. The sample comprises 400,000 to 600,000 clones, 95% to 96% of which are singletons, and about 0.06% rests with the top ten. This specimen belongs to a study of shared clonotypes between healthy human individuals. Germline V lookup: CDR1 MNHEY, CDR2 SMNVEV (reference sequence). V lost 6 bases to trimming and J lost 6 bases, with 9 bases between them. The CDR3 totals 13 residues.

The gene calls are TRBV27 and TRBJ1-6; D not certain. Source material: naive CD4+ T cells sorted from blood. Specified subset: CD45RA+ positively selected. The receptor comes from a woman aged 25 to 39 in good health. CDR3 protein: CASSRGSNSPLHF. The CDR3 DNA reads TGTGCCAGCAGCCGTGGGAGTAATTCACCCCTCCACTTT.